This T cell receptor beta chain was obtained from a study of technical replicates of blood from a handful of donors. Profiling relied on immunoSEQ multiplex PCR, and the TCRdb table lists in-frame clones only, not all of them. Here the sample spans under 85,000 clones, about 92% being singletons. CDR3 length: 13 residues. CDR1 is MNHNY, CDR2 SVGAGI, per germline (reference sequence). V dropped 7 bases and J dropped 1 base, with 8 bases sitting between them. Sequenced material: T cells isolated from PBMCs. The receptor was derived from a human donor in good health. This rearrangement joins TRBV6-6 to TRBJ1-3, with D hard to call. CDR3 DNA: TGTGCCAGCACTCAACTTTCTGGAAACACCATATATTTT. Translating it yields CASTQLSGNTIYF.